This T cell receptor (beta chain) was profiled in a study of blood T cell repertoires in COVID-19. Overall study: The cDNA or gDNA used as material had been derived from T cells, B-cell-depleted T cells, or PBMCs.

The V end was cut by 1 base, the J end by 1 base, with 14 bases between. CDR3 size: 17 residues. The germline V gene encodes CDR1 MNHNS and CDR2 SASEGT. TCRdb's copy holds only in-frame clones and misses some; the assay was immunoSEQ multiplex PCR. The sample shows about 670,000 clones, approximately 90% of them seen only once. This receptor was identified in a woman aged 18-35 years with acute or convalescent COVID-19. Sequencing was performed on peripheral blood. The J gene is TRBJ1-3, the V gene TRBV6-1, with D perhaps TRBD1 (5 bases). CDR3 nucleotide sequence: TGTGCCAGCAGTGAAGGTGGGGGGTACAAGTCTGGAAACACCATATATTTT. It specifies CASSEGGGYKSGNTIYF.